This entry describes one T cell receptor (beta chain). Its antigen is still unknown. The CDR3 is 15 residues long. The germline gives CDR1 SQVTM, CDR2 ANQGSEA. V trimming: 2 bases; J trimming: 10 bases; junction bases outside the gene matches: 14. This sample stems from a study of cytomegalovirus exposure and HLA in healthy donors. The study's findings and limits: With high specificity and sensitivity, the classifier reportedly diagnosed cytomegalovirus status. Confirmation was obtained in vitro that three CMV-associated chains are specific for CMV antigens. The study flagged 150 to 200 TCR beta chains as cytomegalovirus-associated.

Sequencing was performed with immunoSEQ multiplex PCR; in TCRdb, only in-frame clones are kept and a portion is missing. The repertoire includes some 250,000 clones, approximately 83% of them detected once, and around 1.2% sits in the top ten. This clonotype was obtained from a woman aged 30 to 39 in good health and CMV-seropositive. Material: PBMCs. This chain links TRBV29-1 with TRBJ2-3; 8 bases agree with TRBD2. CDR3 region: CSVETFSGNKISQYF. CDR3 nucleotide sequence: TGCAGCGTTGAAACATTTAGCGGGAATAAGATATCGCAGTATTTT.